This T cell receptor (beta chain) was sequenced for a study of blood T cell repertoires in COVID-19. Overall study: The samples span acute and convalescent COVID-19 from the United States, Italy and Spain. Sources were T cells, B-cell-depleted T cells, or PBMCs; the material itself was cDNA or gDNA.

Methods used by the authors: Estimation of nucleated cell counts relied on the amplification of reference gene primers. Profiled with immunoSEQ multiplex PCR; TCRdb holds only in-frame clones, not every one. The DNA gave D and trimming, while V, J and clone size come from that table. This table holds 100,000 or so clones, approximately 90% found once. Trimming took 1 base from V and 7 from J; bases not matched to a gene: 2. The CDR3 is 15 residues long. Germline V lookup: CDR1 LGHDT, CDR2 YNNKEL (reference sequence). This clone showed up just once. V usage is TRBV3-1 (or the pseudogene TRBV3-2) and J usage is TRBJ2-1, with TRBD2 identical over 12 bases. The receptor's source is a man in his sixties with acute or convalescent COVID-19. The sequencing input was peripheral blood. The CDR3 region is CASSQVTSGRNEQFF. CDR3 nucleotides: TGTGCCAGCAGCCAAGTTACTAGCGGGAGGAATGAGCAGTTCTTC.